One sample yielded the 13 T cell receptor beta chains listed below, sequenced in a study of cytomegalovirus exposure and HLA in healthy donors. The PCR made use of 60 Vbeta and 13 Jbeta primers. The method was immunoSEQ multiplex PCR; TCRdb's version includes in-frame clones alone and lacks a portion of them. The profile shows about 140,000 clones, 70% to 80% of them singletons. Sequenced: PBMCs. These receptors were collected from a man in his thirties or forties in good health and CMV-seronegative.

This chain links TRBV29-1 with TRBJ2-4; 9 bases agree with TRBD1. This CDR3 is 12 amino acids long. CDR1 and CDR2 (germline): SQVTM, ANQGSEA. The J segment lost 5 bases and the V segment lost 7 bases, leaving 3 bases of the junction unmatched. CDR3 DNA: TGCAGCGCACGGGACAGGGAAAACATTCAGTACTTC. Translating it yields CSARDRENIQYF.

This chain links TRBV27 with TRBJ2-7; TRBD1 matches at 10 bases. CDR3 size: 14 residues. Germline loops: CDR1 MNHEY, CDR2 SMNVEV (reference sequence). Unmatched junction bases numbered 6, after V lost 6 bases and J lost 4 bases. CDR3 DNA: TGTGCCAGCAGCATGGGACAGGGGATATACGAGCAGTACTTC. Amino acid sequence: CASSMGQGIYEQYF.

The chain employs TRBV10-3 and TRBJ1-3, with D hard to call. The CDR3 is 15 amino acids. V was pared by 5 bases and J by 0 bases, with 11 bases between. From germline, CDR1 is ENHRY and CDR2 SYGVKD. The CDR3 is CAISRGEDSGNTIYF. In DNA, the CDR3 is TGTGCCATCAGTCGTGGGGAGGACTCTGGAAACACCATATATTTT.

V is TRBV28 and J is TRBJ2-5, with TRBD1 matching over 7 bases. Judging by the DNA end, TRBJ2-7 fits better; the J call may be wrong. Germline V lookup: CDR1 MDHEN, CDR2 SYDVKM. The CDR3 consists of 15 residues. This CDR3 reads CASSPTGAPSYEQYF. In nucleotides, the CDR3 is TGTGCCAGCAGCCCTACAGGGGCTCCCTCCTACGAGCAGTACTTC.

This chain connects TRBV7-3 to TRBJ1-2; 7 nucleotides agree with TRBD1. This CDR3 has 14 residues. CDR1 is SGHTA, CDR2 FQGTGA, per germline. Trimming took 3 bases from V and 0 from J; bases not matched to a gene: 1. The CDR3: CASSLTGTNYGYTF. The CDR3 coding sequence is TGTGCCAGCAGCTTGACAGGGACTAACTATGGCTACACCTTC.

The chain employs TRBV6-1 and TRBJ2-5, with 8 nucleotides matching TRBD2. The J call may be mistaken, given a closer DNA end match to TRBJ2-7. The length of the CDR3 is 13 residues. Germline assignment: CDR1 MNHNS and CDR2 SASEGT. The CDR3 is CASRGLVLYEQYF. The CDR3 DNA reads TGTGCCAGCAGGGGACTAGTTCTCTACGAGCAGTACTTC.

The chain carries TRBV27 and TRBJ1-1; D perhaps matches TRBD1 (6 bases). V lost 6 bases to trimming and J lost 5 bases, with 10 bases between them. The CDR3 has 12 residues. Looked up from germline, CDR1 is MNHEY and CDR2 is SMNVEV (reference sequence). The CDR3 sequence is CASSGRGTEAFF. The DNA of the CDR3 is TGTGCCAGCAGCGGGAGGGGGACTGAAGCTTTCTTT.

The chain has TRBV5-1 and TRBJ2-7; the match to TRBD1 covers 9 bases. The CDR3 is made up of 16 amino acids. The trim removed 4 bases at V and 3 bases at J, leaving 11 bases unmatched. Per germline, CDR1 SGHRS and CDR2 YFSETQ. CDR3 in amino acids: CASSKLPGTGIYEQYF. The CDR3 bases are TGCGCCAGCAGCAAGCTTCCCGGGACAGGGATCTACGAGCAGTACTTC. Using reference TRBV5-1 and TRBJ2-7 for the parts outside the CDR3, the full variable domain is KAGVTQTPRYLIKTRGQQVTLSCSPISGHRSVSWYQQTPGQGLQFLFEYFSETQRNKGNFPGRFSGRQFSNSRSEMNVSTLELGDSALYLCASSKLPGTGIYEQYFGPGTRLTVT.

The CDR3 region has the DNA TGTGCCAGCAGCTTAGAACTAGCCTACAATGAGCAGTTCTTC. Encoded protein: CASSLELAYNEQFF. The chain is built from TRBV11-2 and TRBJ2-1; tentatively, D is TRBD2 (5 bases). Germline V lookup: CDR1 SGHAT, CDR2 FQNNGV. Between the trimmed V and J ends, which lost 0 bases and 2 bases, there was a span of 5 bases. CDR3 length: 14 residues.

The CDR3 nucleotides are TGTGCCTGCCCCGACAGGGAAGAAGGAGAGACCCAGTACTTC. It codes for CACPDREEGETQYF. This chain links TRBV30 with TRBJ2-5; 7 bases are shared with TRBD1. The CDR3 is 14 amino acids. V shed 6 bases, J shed 4 bases, and the junction held 11 bases outside the gene matches. Germline V lookup: CDR1 GTSNPN, CDR2 SVGIG (reference sequence).

The V call is TRBV19, the J call TRBJ2-7; possible D gene TRBD2, 7 bases. The CDR3 has 15 residues. V was pared by 3 bases and J by 2 bases, with 14 bases between. The germline V gene has CDR1 LNHDA and CDR2 SQIVND (reference sequence). The CDR3 DNA sequence: TGTGCCAGTAGTATTGCGGGGGCGGGACCCTACGAGCAGTACTTC. Amino acid sequence: CASSIAGAGPYEQYF.

The CDR3 region has the DNA TGTGCTAGTGGGTACGGCTTCCCGGGAGAGCGGGCCGGGGAGCTGTTTTTT. Translated, it gives CASGYGFPGERAGELFF. The chain couples TRBV12-5 to TRBJ2-2, with a possible D match to TRBD2 (6 bases). This CDR3 is built from 17 residues. V lost 6 bases, J lost 6 bases, and 23 bases lay in between. Germline lookup yields CDR1 LGHNT and CDR2 FRNRAP.

J is TRBJ1-1 and V is TRBV7-2; D not resolved. The length of the CDR3 is 14 residues. V lost 3 bases and J lost 1, with 9 bases in between. The germline V gene encodes CDR1 SGHTA and CDR2 FQGNSA. Written as DNA, the CDR3 is TGTGCCAGCAGCTTGTTGGGCAGGAACACTGAAGCTTTCTTT. It translates to CASSLLGRNTEAFF.